The T cell receptor beta chain under discussion was sequenced for a study of T cell repertoires in aging, cancer and after chemotherapy (dated by TCRdb to about 2019). Describing the broader study: Donors spanned six age groups from 30 or younger to 70 or older, with at least three individuals per group. TCR repertoires from healthy donor controls were recorded over periods of several months to years and showed clear clonal overlap between repeated samplings. In total, the full dataset held several million TCR reads. Peripheral blood TCR beta repertoires from healthy donors and cancer patients were profiled to examine immunoaging and T cell reconstitution after chemotherapy. Alongside some 98 healthy donors serving as a reference group, the cohort included some 210 cancer patients, of whom more than 90 had hematological cancers and fewer than 130 had solid cancers.

TCR beta rearrangements were amplified from genomic DNA extracted from peripheral blood rather than from sorted cells or RNA. Unmatched junction bases come to 5, with V trimmed by 7 bases and J by 5 bases. Reading the germline V gene gives CDR1 MNHNS and CDR2 SASEGT. Inclusive of the bounding cysteine and phenylalanine, the CDR3 is 13 residues long. The kept DNA is CDR3 alone, 39 bases in frame from the first base. In its sample, this clonotype was seen a few times. Its cognate antigen has yet to be identified. The input lacks base qualities; no much larger clone sits a single base away. Rearranged TRB sequences spanning V, D and J segments were amplified by multiplex touch-down PCR using a mixed TRB-A/B primer pool. Illumina adapters and sample indices were attached to the amplicons in two consecutive PCR reactions using Phusion HS II polymerase. Amplicons were gel-purified using the NucleoSpin Gel and PCR Clean-up kit and were subsequently checked with Qubit and an Agilent 2100 Bioanalyzer. The libraries were sequenced on an Illumina MiSeq with 600-cycle, single-indexed, paired-end runs. The source study handled its data this way. TRB sequences were processed with MiXCR versions 2.12 and 3.0.5. Each unique CDR3 nucleotide sequence was counted as one clone, and only productive sequences with at least two reads were retained. The repertoire metrics were Shannon diversity, evenness, clonality (calculated as one minus evenness), and diversity profiles parameterized by alpha from 0 to 5. Generation probabilities of clones in paired pre- and post-chemotherapy samples were computed with the IGoR algorithm. TCRdb took the public reads, trimmed them with fastp at Q25, ran MiXCR for clone calling and kept in-frame beta chains. Under each unique CDR3 protein, matching rows form one entry showing the most common genes and DNA. TCRdb's processing, not the authors', yielded these V and J calls. This sample lists some 9,700 distinct CDR3 sequences; 33% were detected once. The ten most abundant clones make up about 3% of the sample.

Results and caveats for the whole study, not just this receptor: The authors noted that the repertoire data do not allow conclusions about immunological memory after chemotherapy. Untreated patients with hematological or solid cancers showed significantly lower blood TCR diversity and higher clonality than age-matched healthy donors. Median generation probability increased over the chemotherapy interval in both cancer cohorts, suggesting repertoire reconstitution through rebound thymic output. In healthy donors, the drop in TCR diversity with age came mainly from a loss of richness, whereas in cancer patients a loss of evenness also played a part.

The sample consisted of blood. The sequence was obtained from a human donor in good health. The chain was built from TRBV6-1 and TRBJ2-3, with 8 middle bases fitting TRBD2. The CDR3 region has the sequence CASIGGAGDTQYF. The DNA sequence is as follows: TGTGCCAGCATCGGGGGGGCCGGAGATACGCAGTATTTT.